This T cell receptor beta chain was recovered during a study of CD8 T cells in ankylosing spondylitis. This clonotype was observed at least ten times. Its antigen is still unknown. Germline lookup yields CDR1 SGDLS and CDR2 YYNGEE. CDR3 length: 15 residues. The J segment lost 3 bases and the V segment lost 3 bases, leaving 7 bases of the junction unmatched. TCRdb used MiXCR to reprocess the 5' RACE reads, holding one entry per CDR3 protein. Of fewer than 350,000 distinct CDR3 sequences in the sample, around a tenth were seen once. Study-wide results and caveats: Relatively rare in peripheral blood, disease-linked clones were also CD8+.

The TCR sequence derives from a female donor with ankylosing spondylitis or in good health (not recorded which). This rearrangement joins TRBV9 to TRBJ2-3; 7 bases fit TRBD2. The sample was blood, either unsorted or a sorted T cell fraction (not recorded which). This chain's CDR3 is CASSEMGLLTDTQYF. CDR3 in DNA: TGTGCCAGCAGCGAGATGGGACTACTTACAGATACGCAGTATTTT.